The rows below give T cell receptor beta chains drawn from one sample of a study of control samples from healthy donors and cancer patients. Using immunoSEQ multiplex PCR, the repertoire was profiled, and TCRdb retains in-frame clones only, with some absent. The sample has about 160,000 clones, 90% to 95% seen once. The sample was PBMCs. All receptors derive from a man in his sixties with colorectal cancer. The CDR3 runs from the conserved cysteine through the conserved F or W. A D gene is named only where the DNA matches it firmly. A clone size is listed for some rows: how often the clone was seen (once, few, many), or a class if it is expanded.

TRBV6-1	NA	TRBJ1-5	17	NA	CASSEVVGQLSNQPQHF	TGTGCCAGCAGTGAAGTGGTCGGGCAGTTGAGCAATCAGCCCCAGCATTTT
TRBV7-8	TRBD1	TRBJ2-7	15	NA	CASRKTGGVSHEQYF	TGTGCCAGCAGAAAAACAGGGGGCGTAAGCCACGAGCAGTACTTC
TRBV6-5	TRBD2	TRBJ2-5	15	NA	CASSPWTSGEETQYF	TGTGCCAGCAGTCCCTGGACTAGCGGGGAGGAGACCCAGTACTTC
TRBV19	NA	TRBJ1-5	14	NA	CASSSQGGRSPQHF	TGTGCCAGTAGTTCCCAAGGGGGGAGGTCGCCCCAGCATTTT
TRBV6-5	NA	TRBJ1-1	13	NA	CASRWQGGTEAFF	TGTGCCAGCAGGTGGCAGGGAGGCACTGAAGCTTTCTTT
TRBV11-3	NA	TRBJ2-2	13	NA	CASSLVHTGELFF	TGTGCCAGCAGCTTAGTCCACACCGGGGAGCTGTTTTTT
TRBV30	NA	TRBJ1-5	13	NA	CAWDSQGNQPQHF	TGTGCCTGGGACAGTCAGGGTAATCAGCCCCAGCATTTT
TRBV5-5	NA	TRBJ1-2	16	NA	CASSPPGQLTDYGYTF	TGTGCCAGCAGCCCCCCGGGGCAGCTCACCGACTATGGCTACACCTTC
TRBV6-2/TRBV6-3	NA	TRBJ2-5	15	NA	CASSYTSSGQETQYF	TGTGCCAGCAGTTACACATCTAGTGGCCAAGAGACCCAGTACTTC
TRBV30	TRBD1	TRBJ1-6	12	NA	CAWDRVKSPLHF	TGTGCCTGGGACAGGGTAAAGTCACCCCTCCACTTT
TRBV6-6	NA	TRBJ2-3	14	NA	CASRRGGSTDTQYF	TGTGCCAGCAGAAGGGGGGGAAGCACAGATACGCAGTATTTT
TRBV6-5	NA	TRBJ2-2	16	NA	CASSYWQGRNTGELFF	TGTGCCAGCAGTTACTGGCAGGGTCGGAACACCGGGGAGCTGTTTTTT
TRBV10-2	NA	TRBJ1-6	15	NA	CASSETRTENSPLHF	TGCGCCAGCAGTGAGACAAGGACAGAAAATTCACCCCTCCACTTT
TRBV5-1	NA	TRBJ2-1	12	NA	CASSFRLAEQFF	TGCGCCAGCAGCTTCCGACTGGCTGAGCAGTTCTTC
TRBV29-1	NA	TRBJ1-1	14	NA	CSVGARRGDTEAFF	TGCAGCGTTGGGGCGAGGAGAGGTGACACTGAAGCTTTCTTT
TRBV5-1	NA	TRBJ2-5	13	NA	CASSLTGKETQYF	TGCGCCAGCAGCCTCACAGGGAAAGAGACCCAGTACTTC
TRBV3-1/TRBV3-2	TRBD2	TRBJ2-5	14	NA	CASSHGLAQETQYF	TGTGCCAGCAGCCACGGACTAGCCCAAGAGACCCAGTACTTC
TRBV7-9	NA	TRBJ1-1	12	NA	CASRPSNTEAFF	TGTGCCAGCAGGCCTTCGAACACTGAAGCTTTCTTT
TRBV5-1	NA	TRBJ2-5	14	NA	CASSLGQGGETQYF	TGCGCCAGCAGCTTGGGTCAGGGGGGAGAGACCCAGTACTTC
TRBV3-1/TRBV3-2	NA	TRBJ1-4	15	NA	CASSNRGATNEKLFF	TGTGCCAGCAGCAACAGAGGTGCAACTAATGAAAAACTGTTTTTT
TRBV2	NA	TRBJ2-1	10	NA	CASRDNEQFF	TGTGCCAGCAGGGACAATGAGCAGTTCTTC
TRBV5-1	NA	TRBJ1-2	13	NA	CASSLAQGEGYTF	TGCGCCAGCAGCTTGGCCCAAGGTGAGGGCTACACCTTC
TRBV7-8	NA	TRBJ2-3	18	NA	CASRLGRGGSWGTDTQYF	TGTGCCAGCAGGCTAGGACGGGGTGGATCCTGGGGCACAGATACGCAGTATTTT
TRBV6-5	NA	TRBJ1-5	13	NA	CASSHGGNQPQHF	TGTGCCAGCAGCCACGGGGGAAATCAGCCCCAGCATTTT
TRBV4-1	NA	TRBJ1-5	15	few	CASSQEWRDGQPQHF	TGCGCCAGCAGCCAAGAATGGAGGGACGGACAGCCCCAGCATTTT
TRBV6-5	NA	TRBJ2-1	14	NA	CASIEGISYNEQFF	TGTGCCAGCATCGAGGGTATCAGCTACAATGAGCAGTTCTTC
TRBV6-2/TRBV6-3	TRBD1	TRBJ1-1	15	NA	CASSSPRDRAIEAFF	TGTGCCAGCAGTTCCCCCCGGGACAGGGCGATTGAAGCTTTCTTT
TRBV19	TRBD1	TRBJ1-6	16	NA	CASSIEGTAYNSPLHF	TGTGCCAGTAGTATAGAAGGGACAGCCTATAATTCACCCCTCCACTTT
TRBV19	NA	TRBJ1-1	15	NA	CASSISSFMNTEAFF	TGTGCCAGTAGTATAAGTAGTTTTATGAACACTGAAGCTTTCTTT
TRBV18	NA	TRBJ1-2	14	NA	CASSIRGVHYGYTF	TGTGCCAGCTCAATCCGGGGGGTGCACTATGGCTACACCTTC
TRBV10-2	NA	TRBJ1-6	15	NA	CASSEEEMDNSPLHF	TGCGCCAGCAGTGAGGAGGAGATGGATAATTCACCCCTCCACTTT
TRBV18	NA	TRBJ2-3	13	NA	CATSSLEGDTQYF	TGTGCCACCTCATCCCTCGAGGGGGATACGCAGTATTTT
TRBV4-1	TRBD2	TRBJ2-7	16	NA	CASSQGLAGGSYEQYF	TGCGCCAGCAGCCAAGGACTAGCGGGGGGTTCATACGAGCAGTACTTC
TRBV24-1	TRBD1	TRBJ2-3	16	NA	CATSDTGTGSTDTQYF	TGTGCCACCAGTGATACCGGGACAGGCAGCACAGATACGCAGTATTTT
TRBV11-2	NA	TRBJ2-7	15	NA	CASSLDQQSVYEQYF	TGTGCCAGCAGCTTAGATCAGCAGTCAGTCTACGAGCAGTACTTC
TRBV18	NA	TRBJ1-5	14	NA	CASSKTGLHQPQHF	TGTGCCAGCTCCAAAACGGGGCTGCACCAGCCCCAGCATTTT